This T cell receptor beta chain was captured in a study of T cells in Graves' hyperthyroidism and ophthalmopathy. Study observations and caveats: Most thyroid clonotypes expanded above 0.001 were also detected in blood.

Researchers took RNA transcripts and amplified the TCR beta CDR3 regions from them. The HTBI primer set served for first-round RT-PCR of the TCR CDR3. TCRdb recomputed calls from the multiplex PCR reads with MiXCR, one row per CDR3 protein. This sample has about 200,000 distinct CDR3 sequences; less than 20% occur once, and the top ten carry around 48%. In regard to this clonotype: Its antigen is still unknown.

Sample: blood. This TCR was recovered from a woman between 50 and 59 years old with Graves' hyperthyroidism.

CDR3 protein: CASSNLPGQISSSNQPQHF. The CDR3 region has the DNA TGTGCCAGCAGCAACTTGCCGGGACAAATATCGAGTAGCAATCAGCCCCAGCATTTT. The rearrangement links TRBV5-8 to TRBJ1-5, with D possibly matching TRBD1 (6 bases). The CDR3 covers 19 residues. From germline, CDR1 is SGHTS and CDR2 YDEGEE. V lost 4 bases and J 0 bases, leaving 23 bases between the germline ends.